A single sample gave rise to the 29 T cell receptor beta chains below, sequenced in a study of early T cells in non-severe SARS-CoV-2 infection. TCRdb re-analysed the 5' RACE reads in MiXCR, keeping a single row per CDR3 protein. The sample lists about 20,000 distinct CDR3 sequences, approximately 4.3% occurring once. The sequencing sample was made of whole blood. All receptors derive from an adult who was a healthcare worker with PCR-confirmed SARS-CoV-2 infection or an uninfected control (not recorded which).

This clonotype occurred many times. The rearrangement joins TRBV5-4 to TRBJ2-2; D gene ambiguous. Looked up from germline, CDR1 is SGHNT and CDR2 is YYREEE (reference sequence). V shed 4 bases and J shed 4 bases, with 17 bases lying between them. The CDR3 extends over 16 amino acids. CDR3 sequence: CASSLPRLIGTGELFF. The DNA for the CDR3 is TGTGCCAGCAGCCTCCCCAGACTGATAGGCACCGGGGAGCTGTTTTTT.

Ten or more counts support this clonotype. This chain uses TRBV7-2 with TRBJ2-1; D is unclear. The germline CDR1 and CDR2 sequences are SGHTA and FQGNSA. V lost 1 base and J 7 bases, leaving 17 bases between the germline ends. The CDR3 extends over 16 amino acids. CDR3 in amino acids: CASSLELRTWVNEQFF. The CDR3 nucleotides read TGTGCCAGCAGCTTAGAGTTGAGAACTTGGGTGAATGAGCAGTTCTTC.

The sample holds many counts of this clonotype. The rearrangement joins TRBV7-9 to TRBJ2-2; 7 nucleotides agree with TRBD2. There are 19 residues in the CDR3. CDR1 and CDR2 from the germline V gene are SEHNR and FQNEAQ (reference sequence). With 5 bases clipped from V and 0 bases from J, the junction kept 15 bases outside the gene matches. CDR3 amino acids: CASSQPRGNLLANTGELFF. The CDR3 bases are TGTGCCAGCAGCCAGCCGCGGGGGAACCTCCTGGCGAACACCGGGGAGCTGTTTTTT.

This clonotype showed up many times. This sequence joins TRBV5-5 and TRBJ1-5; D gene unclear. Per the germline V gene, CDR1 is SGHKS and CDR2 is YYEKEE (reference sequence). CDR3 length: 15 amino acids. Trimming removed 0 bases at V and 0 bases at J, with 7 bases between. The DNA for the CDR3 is TGTGCCAGCAGCTTGGACGCTTATAGCAATCAGCCCCAGCATTTT. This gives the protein CASSLDAYSNQPQHF.

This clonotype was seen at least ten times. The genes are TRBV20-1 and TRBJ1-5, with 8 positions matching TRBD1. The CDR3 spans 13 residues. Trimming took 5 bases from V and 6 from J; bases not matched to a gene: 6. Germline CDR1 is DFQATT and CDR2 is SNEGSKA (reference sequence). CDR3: CSAGGQAGQPQHF. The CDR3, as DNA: TGCAGTGCTGGGGGACAGGCGGGTCAGCCCCAGCATTTT.

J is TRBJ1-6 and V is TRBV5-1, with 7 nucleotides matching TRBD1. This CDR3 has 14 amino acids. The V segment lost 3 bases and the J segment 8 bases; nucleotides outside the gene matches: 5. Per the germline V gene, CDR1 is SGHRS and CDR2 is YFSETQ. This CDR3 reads CASSSNTGDSPLHF. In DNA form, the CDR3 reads TGCGCCAGCAGCTCTAATACAGGGGATTCACCCCTCCACTTT. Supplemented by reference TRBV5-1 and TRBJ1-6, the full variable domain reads KAGVTQTPRYLIKTRGQQVTLSCSPISGHRSVSWYQQTPGQGLQFLFEYFSETQRNKGNFPGRFSGRQFSNSRSEMNVSTLELGDSALYLCASSSNTGDSPLHFGNGTRLTVT.

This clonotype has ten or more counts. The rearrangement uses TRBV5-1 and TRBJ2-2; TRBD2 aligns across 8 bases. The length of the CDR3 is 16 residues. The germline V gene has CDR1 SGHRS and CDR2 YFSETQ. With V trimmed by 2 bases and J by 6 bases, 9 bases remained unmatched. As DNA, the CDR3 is TGCGCCAGCAGCTTAACCGGGACTAGTTATGCCGGGGAGCTGTTTTTT. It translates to CASSLTGTSYAGELFF.

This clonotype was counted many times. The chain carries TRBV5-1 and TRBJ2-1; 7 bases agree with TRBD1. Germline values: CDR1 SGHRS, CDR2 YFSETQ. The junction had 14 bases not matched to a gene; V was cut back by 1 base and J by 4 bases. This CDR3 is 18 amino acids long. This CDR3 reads CASSLTGDSMVRYNEQFF. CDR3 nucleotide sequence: TGCGCCAGCAGCTTGACAGGGGATAGTATGGTGAGATACAATGAGCAGTTCTTC.

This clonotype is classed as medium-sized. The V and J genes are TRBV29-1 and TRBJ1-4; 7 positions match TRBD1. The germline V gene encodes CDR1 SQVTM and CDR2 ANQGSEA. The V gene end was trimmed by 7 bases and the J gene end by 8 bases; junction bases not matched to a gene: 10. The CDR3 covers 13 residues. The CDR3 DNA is TGCAGCGGAAGGCGACAGGGTGAAGAAAAACTGTTTTTT. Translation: CSGRRQGEEKLFF.

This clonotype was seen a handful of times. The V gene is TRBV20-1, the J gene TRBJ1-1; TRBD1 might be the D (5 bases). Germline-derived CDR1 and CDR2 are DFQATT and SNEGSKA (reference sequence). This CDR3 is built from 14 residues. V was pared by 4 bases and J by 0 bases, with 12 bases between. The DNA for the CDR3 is TGCAGTGCTACCACGGGACGGATGAACACTGAAGCTTTCTTT. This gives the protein CSATTGRMNTEAFF.

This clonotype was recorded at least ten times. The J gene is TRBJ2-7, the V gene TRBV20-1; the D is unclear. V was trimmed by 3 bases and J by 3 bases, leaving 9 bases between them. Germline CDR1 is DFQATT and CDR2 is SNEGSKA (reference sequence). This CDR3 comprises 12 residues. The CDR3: CSARRSDYEQYF. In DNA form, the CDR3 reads TGCAGTGCTAGGAGGTCCGACTACGAGCAGTACTTC.

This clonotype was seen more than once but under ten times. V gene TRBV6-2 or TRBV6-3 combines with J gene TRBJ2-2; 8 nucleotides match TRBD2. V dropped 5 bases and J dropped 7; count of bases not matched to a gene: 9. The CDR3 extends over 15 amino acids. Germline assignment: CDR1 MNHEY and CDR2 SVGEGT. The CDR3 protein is CASSNPRLAFGELFF. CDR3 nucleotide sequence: TGTGCCAGCAGTAACCCTCGACTAGCGTTCGGGGAGCTGTTTTTT.

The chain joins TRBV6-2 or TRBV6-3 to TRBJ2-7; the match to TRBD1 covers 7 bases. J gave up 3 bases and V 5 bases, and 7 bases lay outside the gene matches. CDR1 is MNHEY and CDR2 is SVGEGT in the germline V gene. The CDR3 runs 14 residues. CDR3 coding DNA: TGTGCCAGCAGTGGTGGGACAGAGGGCTACGAGCAGTACTTC. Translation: CASSGGTEGYEQYF.

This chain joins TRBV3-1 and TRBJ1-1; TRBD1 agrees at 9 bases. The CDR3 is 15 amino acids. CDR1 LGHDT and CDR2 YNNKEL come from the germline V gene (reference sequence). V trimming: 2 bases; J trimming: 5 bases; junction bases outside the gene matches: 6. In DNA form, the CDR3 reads TGTGCCAGCAGCCAAACCTGGACAGGGGAAACTGAAGCTTTCTTT. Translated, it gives CASSQTWTGETEAFF.

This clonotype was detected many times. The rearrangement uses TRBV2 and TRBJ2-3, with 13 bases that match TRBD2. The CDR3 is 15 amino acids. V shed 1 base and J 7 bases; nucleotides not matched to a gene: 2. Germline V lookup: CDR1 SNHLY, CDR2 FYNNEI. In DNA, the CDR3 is TGTGCCAGCAGTGAAGGGACTAGCGGGGGATATACGCAGTATTTT. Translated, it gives CASSEGTSGGYTQYF.

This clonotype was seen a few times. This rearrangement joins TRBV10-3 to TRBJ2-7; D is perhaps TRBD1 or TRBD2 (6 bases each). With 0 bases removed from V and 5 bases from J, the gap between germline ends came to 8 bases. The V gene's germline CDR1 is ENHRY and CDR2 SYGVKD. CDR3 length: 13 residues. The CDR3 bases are TGTGCCATCAGTGAGTCCCGGGGGCACGAGCAGTACTTC. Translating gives CAISESRGHEQYF.

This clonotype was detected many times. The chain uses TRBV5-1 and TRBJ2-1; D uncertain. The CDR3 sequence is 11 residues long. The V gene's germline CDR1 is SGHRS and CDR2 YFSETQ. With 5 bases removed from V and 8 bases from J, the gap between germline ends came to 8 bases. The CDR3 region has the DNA TGCGCCAGCAGGGAGTCGGATGAGCAGTTCTTC. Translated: CASRESDEQFF.

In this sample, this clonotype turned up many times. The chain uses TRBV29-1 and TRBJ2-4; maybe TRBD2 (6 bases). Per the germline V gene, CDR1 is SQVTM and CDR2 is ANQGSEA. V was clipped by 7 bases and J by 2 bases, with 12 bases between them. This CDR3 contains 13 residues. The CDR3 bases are TGCAGCGCGAGCCGGGGGTCCAAAAACATTCAGTACTTC. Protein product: CSASRGSKNIQYF.

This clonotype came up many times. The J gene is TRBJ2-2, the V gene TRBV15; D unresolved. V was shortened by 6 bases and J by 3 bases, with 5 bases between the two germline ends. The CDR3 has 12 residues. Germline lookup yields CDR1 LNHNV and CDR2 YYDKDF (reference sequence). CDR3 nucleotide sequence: TGTGCCACCAGAAGGGACACCGGGGAGCTGTTTTTT. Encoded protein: CATRRDTGELFF.

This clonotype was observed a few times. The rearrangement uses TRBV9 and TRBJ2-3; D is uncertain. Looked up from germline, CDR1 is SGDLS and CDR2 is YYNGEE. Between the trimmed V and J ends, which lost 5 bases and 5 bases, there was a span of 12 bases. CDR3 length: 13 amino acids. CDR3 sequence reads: CASRRLDGDTQYF. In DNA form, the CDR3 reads TGTGCCAGCAGGCGCCTAGATGGAGATACGCAGTATTTT. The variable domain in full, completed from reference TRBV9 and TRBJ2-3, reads DSGVTQTPKHLITATGQRVTLRCSPRSGDLSVYWYQQSLDQGLQFLIQYYNGEERAKGNILERFSAQQFPDLHSELNLSSLELGDSALYFCASRRLDGDTQYFGPGTRLTVL.

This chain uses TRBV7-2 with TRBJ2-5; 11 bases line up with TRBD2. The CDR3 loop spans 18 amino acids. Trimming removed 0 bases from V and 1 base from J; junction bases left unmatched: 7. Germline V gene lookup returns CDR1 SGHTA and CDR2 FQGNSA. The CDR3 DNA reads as TGTGCCAGCAGCTTAGCGGTCGTAGCGGGGGGGATCCAAGAGACCCAGTACTTC. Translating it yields CASSLAVVAGGIQETQYF. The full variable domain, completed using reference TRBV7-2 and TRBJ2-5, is GAGVSQSPSNKVTEKGKDVELRCDPISGHTALYWYRQSLGQGLEFLIYFQGNSAPDKSGLPSDRFSAERTGGSVSTLTIQRTQQEDSAVYLCASSLAVVAGGIQETQYFGPGTRLLVL.

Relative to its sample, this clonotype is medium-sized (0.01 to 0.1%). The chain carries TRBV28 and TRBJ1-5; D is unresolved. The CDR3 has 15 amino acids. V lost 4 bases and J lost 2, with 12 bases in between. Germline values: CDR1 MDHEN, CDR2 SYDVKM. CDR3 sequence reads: CASSSGGAGNQPQHF. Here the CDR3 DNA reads TGTGCCAGCAGTTCGGGCGGCGCGGGCAATCAGCCCCAGCATTTT.

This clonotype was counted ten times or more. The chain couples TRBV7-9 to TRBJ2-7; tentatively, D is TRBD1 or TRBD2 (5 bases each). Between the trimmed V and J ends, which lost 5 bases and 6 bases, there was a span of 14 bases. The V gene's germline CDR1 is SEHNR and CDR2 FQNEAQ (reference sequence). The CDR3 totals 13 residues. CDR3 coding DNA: TGTGCCAGCAGCCTGGGGACGTCGGGCGAGCAGTACTTC. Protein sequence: CASSLGTSGEQYF.

The CDR3 protein is CASSLTDQETQYF. The DNA for the CDR3 is TGTGCCAGCAGCTTGACAGACCAAGAGACCCAGTACTTC. The chain uses TRBV11-2 and TRBJ2-5; possible D gene TRBD1, 5 bases. The V gene's germline CDR1 is SGHAT and CDR2 FQNNGV. The V end lost 3 bases, the J end lost 0 bases, and 5 bases lay between the germline ends. The CDR3 length is 13 residues.

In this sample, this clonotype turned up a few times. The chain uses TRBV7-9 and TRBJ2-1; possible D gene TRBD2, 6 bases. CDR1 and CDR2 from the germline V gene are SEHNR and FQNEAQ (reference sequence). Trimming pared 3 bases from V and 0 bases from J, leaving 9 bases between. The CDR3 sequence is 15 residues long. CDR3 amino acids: CASSLGGVSYNEQFF. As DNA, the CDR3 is TGTGCCAGCAGCTTGGGCGGGGTCTCCTACAATGAGCAGTTCTTC.

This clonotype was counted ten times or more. For the CDR3, the DNA is TGTGCCTGGAGTTACGCGGGCGAGCAGTACTTC. This sequence encodes CAWSYAGEQYF. The V gene is TRBV30, the J gene TRBJ2-7; D might be TRBD2 (5 bases). Germline V lookup: CDR1 GTSNPN, CDR2 SVGIG (reference sequence). The ends were cut back, 2 bases at V and 6 bases at J, with 8 bases in the middle. CDR3 length: 11 residues.

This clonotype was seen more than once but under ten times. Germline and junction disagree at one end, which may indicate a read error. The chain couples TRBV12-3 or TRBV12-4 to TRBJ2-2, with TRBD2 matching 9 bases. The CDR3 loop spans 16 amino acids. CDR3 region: CASRLAGAPRQGELFF. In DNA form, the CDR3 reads TGTGCCAGCAGATTAGCGGGGGCCCCCAGGCAAGGGGAGCTGTTTTTT.

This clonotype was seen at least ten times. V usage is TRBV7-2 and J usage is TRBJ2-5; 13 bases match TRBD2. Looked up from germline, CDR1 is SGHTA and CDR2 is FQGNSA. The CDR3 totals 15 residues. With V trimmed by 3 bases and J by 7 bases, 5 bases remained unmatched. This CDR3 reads CASSFRTSGGGTQYF. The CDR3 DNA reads TGTGCCAGCAGCTTCCGGACTAGCGGGGGCGGGACCCAGTACTTC.

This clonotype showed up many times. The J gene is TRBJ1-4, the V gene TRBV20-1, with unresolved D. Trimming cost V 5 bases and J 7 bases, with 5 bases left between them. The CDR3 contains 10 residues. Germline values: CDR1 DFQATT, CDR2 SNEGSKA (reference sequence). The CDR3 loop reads CSASGEKLFF. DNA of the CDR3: TGCAGTGCTTCGGGTGAAAAACTGTTTTTT.